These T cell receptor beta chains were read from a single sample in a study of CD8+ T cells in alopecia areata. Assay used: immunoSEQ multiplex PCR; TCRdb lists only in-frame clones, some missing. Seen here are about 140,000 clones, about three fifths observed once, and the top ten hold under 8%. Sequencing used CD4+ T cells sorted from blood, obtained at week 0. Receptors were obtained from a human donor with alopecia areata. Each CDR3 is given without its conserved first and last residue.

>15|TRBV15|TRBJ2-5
ATSRGGSGGLSKTQY
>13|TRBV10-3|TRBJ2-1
AISGAASSYNEQF
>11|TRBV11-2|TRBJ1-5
ASSSALNQPQH
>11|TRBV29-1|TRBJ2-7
SVGGSGGYEQY
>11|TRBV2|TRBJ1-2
ASSDTGLYGYT
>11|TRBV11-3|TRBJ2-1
ASKTSGGALPF
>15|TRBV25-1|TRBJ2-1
ASSEFVGDLDGNEQF
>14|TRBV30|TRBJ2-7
AWSVLAGAPSYEQY
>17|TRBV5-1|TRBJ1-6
ASSLLPPGLSSYNSPLH
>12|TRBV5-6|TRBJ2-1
ASSSPAPYNEQF
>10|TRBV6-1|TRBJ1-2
ASRLDSYGYT
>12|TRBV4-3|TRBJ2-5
ASSSGTRQETQY
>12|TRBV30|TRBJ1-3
AWSVGSSGNTIY
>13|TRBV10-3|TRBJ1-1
AIRRQGMENTEAF
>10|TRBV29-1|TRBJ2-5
SVGQGKETQY
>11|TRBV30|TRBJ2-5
AWSRQGGDTQY
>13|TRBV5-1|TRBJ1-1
ASSLDLRMNTEAF
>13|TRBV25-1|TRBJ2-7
ASSASGLADYEQY
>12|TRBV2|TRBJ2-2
ASSEQGNTGELF
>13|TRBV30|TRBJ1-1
AWSAQTGVNTEAF
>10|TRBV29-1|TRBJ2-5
SVEPGFRGQY
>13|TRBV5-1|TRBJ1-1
ANSSDGRTIREAF
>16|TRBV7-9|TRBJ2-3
ASSTTSGGRKFTDTQY
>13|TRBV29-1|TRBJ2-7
SVEGGQVSSYEQY
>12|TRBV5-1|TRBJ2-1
ASSRPSGEEEQF
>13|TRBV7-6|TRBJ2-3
ASSLVGTATDTQY
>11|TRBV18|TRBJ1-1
ASSEGTNTEAF
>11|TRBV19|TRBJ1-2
ASRPRARYGYT